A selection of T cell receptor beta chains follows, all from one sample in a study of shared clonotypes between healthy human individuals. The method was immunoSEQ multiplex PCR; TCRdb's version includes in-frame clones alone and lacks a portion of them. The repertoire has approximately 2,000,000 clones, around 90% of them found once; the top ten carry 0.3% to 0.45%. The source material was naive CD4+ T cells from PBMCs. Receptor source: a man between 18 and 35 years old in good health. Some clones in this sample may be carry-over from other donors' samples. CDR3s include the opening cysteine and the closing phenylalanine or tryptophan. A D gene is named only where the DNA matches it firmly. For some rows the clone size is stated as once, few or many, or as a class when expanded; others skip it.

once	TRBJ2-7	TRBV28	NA	TGTGCCAGCAGTCCTGGGTCTTTGCCCAGGAAGGGTTACGAGCAGTACTTC	CASSPGSLPRKGYEQYF
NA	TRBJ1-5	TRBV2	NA	TGTGCCAGCAGGGTCCGGGGGCCCCAGCATTTT	CASRVRGPQHF
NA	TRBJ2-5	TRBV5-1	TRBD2	TGCGCCAGCAGCTTCAGTTGGGACGGACTAGCGGTATCAGAGACCCAGTACTTC	CASSFSWDGLAVSETQYF
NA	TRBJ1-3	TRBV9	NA	TGTGCCAGCAGCGGGGGGTACTCTGGAAACACCATATATTTT	CASSGGYSGNTIYF
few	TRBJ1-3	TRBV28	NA	TGTGCCAGCAGCCGGGGAGGAAACACCATATATTTT	CASSRGGNTIYF
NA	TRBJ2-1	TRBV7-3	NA	TGTGCCAGCAGCTTAGAGGGCAGGGTGGGTGAGCAGTTCTTC	CASSLEGRVGEQFF
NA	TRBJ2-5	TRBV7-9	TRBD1	TGTGCCAGCAGCTTAGATTACGGGACAGGGGCAGAGGAGACCCAGTACTTC	CASSLDYGTGAEETQYF
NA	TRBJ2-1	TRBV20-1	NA	TGCAGGGCGTTGGGAGATGAGCAGTTCTTC	CRALGDEQFF
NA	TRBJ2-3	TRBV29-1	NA	TGCAGCGTTGCGTTTGGGATGGGGCCTGGGGATACGCAGTATTTT	CSVAFGMGPGDTQYF
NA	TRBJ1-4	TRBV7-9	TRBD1	TGTGCCAGCAGCTTAGGGACAGGGAATGAAAAACTGTTTTTT	CASSLGTGNEKLFF
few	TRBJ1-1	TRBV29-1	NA	TGCAGCGTCCTCGGGGGGAACACTGAAGCTTTCTTT	CSVLGGNTEAFF
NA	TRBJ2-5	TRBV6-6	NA	TGTGCCAGTCGTCGGACGCAAGAGACCCAGTACTTC	CASRRTQETQYF
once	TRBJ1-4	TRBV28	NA	TGTGCCAGCTGGGGAGGCGAAAAACTGTTTTTT	CASWGGEKLFF
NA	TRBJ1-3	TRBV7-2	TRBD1	TGTGCCAGCAGCTTTGGGACAGTCTCTGGAAACACCATATATTTT	CASSFGTVSGNTIYF
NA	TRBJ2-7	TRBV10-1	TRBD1	TGCGCCAGCAGCGAGAGTTGGGACAGGCAATACTTC	CASSESWDRQYF
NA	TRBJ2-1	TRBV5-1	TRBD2	TGCGCCAGCAGCTCTAGCGGGAGGGCCCTTTACAATGAGCAGTTCTTC	CASSSSGRALYNEQFF
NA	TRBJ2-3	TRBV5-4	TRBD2	TGTGCCAGCAGCTTTGCGGGAGCAACAGATACGCAGTATTTT	CASSFAGATDTQYF
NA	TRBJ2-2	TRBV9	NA	TGTGCCAGCAGCGCCCAACCAGTAGTGACAACCGGGGAGCTGTTTTTT	CASSAQPVVTTGELFF
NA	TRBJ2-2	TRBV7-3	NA	TGTGCCAGCAGCTTAAACGCAGCCCAGAACACCGGGGAGCTGTTTTTT	CASSLNAAQNTGELFF
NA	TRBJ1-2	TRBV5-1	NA	TGCGCCAGCAGCTTCGCCCAGGTCGGGCTCTATGGCTACACCTTC	CASSFAQVGLYGYTF
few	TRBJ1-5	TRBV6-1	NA	TGTGCCAGCAGTGGGAATAGCAATCAGCCCCAGCATTTT	CASSGNSNQPQHF
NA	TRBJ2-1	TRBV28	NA	TGTGCCACCCTGGACAGATACAATGAGCAGTTCTTC	CATLDRYNEQFF
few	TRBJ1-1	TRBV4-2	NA	TGTGCCAGCAGCCAAGAGATGTCGAGGGGAACTGAAGCTTTCTTT	CASSQEMSRGTEAFF
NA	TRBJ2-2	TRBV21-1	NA	TGTGCCAGCAGCAAGGCTAGCGGGAGAAACACCGGGGAGCTGTTTTTT	CASSKASGRNTGELFF
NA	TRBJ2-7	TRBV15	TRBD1	TGTGCCACCAGCAGAGACCCGGGACAGTTCTACGAGCAGTACTTC	CATSRDPGQFYEQYF
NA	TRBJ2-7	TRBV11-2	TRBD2	TGTGCCAGCAGCTCACGGGACTACCCCCCCTACGAGCAGTACTTC	CASSSRDYPPYEQYF
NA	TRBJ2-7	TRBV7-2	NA	TGTGCCAGCAGCTCCCAGACTAGTCTGGGTGCGTTCGAGCAGTACTTC	CASSSQTSLGAFEQYF
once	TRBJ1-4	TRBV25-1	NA	TGTGCCAGCAGTACATCGCGGACAACTAATGAAAAACTGTTTTTT	CASSTSRTTNEKLFF
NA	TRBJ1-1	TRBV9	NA	TGTGCCAGCAGCAAAGAGCCCAGGGGTGGGACTGAAGCTTTCTTT	CASSKEPRGGTEAFF
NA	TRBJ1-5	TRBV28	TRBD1	TGTGCCAGCAGGACAGGGGAAGGAAGCAATCAGCCCCAGCATTTT	CASRTGEGSNQPQHF
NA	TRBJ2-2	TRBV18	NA	TGTGCCAGCTCACTCCGGGCGAACACCGGGGAGCTGTTTTTT	CASSLRANTGELFF
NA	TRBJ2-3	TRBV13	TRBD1	TGTGCCAGCAGCGACATGGGACAGGGGGCGGCTGATACGCAGTATTTT	CASSDMGQGAADTQYF
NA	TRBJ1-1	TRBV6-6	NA	TGTGCCAGCAGTTACTCGAAAGGGGACACTGAAGCTTTCTTT	CASSYSKGDTEAFF